Given below is one TCR beta chain in context. The sample is drawn from a study of shared clonotypes between healthy human individuals. The germline V gene has CDR1 MNHGY and CDR2 SVAAGI. CDR3 length: 14 residues. The ends were cut back, 4 bases at V and 1 base at J, with 7 bases in the middle. The protocol was immunoSEQ multiplex PCR, while the TCRdb copy is restricted to in-frame clones and leaves out a portion. The sample lists 2,100,000 or so clones; approximately 95% were seen once. The source is a man aged 18 to 29 in good health. J is TRBJ2-2 and V is TRBV6-9; possibly TRBD2 for D (6 bases). Sequenced sample: naive CD4+ T cells sorted from blood. Noted subset: CD45RA+ positively selected. CDR3 bases: TGTGCCAGCAGTTCGCGGGGGAACACCGGGGAGCTGTTTTTT. Translating gives CASSSRGNTGELFF.